Following are 11 T cell receptor beta chains from one sample sequenced in a study of CD8 T cells in ankylosing spondylitis. For these TCRs, the target antigens are not known. From the 5' RACE reads, TCRdb called clonotypes with MiXCR, one entry per CDR3 protein. The table records approximately 540,000 distinct CDR3 sequences, roughly 12% of them present only once. Study-level findings and limits: Seven to nine highly homologous variants formed a TCR beta motif that appeared characteristic of ankylosing spondylitis blood.

Sequenced material: blood, either unsorted or a sorted T cell fraction (not recorded which). Source of these receptors: a male donor with ankylosing spondylitis.

This clonotype was recorded many times. The V call is TRBV5-1, the J call TRBJ1-1; D gene ambiguous. V shed 0 bases and J shed 9 bases, with 9 bases lying between them. Germline CDR1 and CDR2: SGHRS and YFSETQ. The CDR3 has 12 residues. CDR3 DNA: TGCGCCAGCAGCTTGGAGGCAGGCCAAGCTTTCTTT. Amino acids: CASSLEAGQAFF. The full variable domain, rest sourced from reference TRBV5-1 and TRBJ1-1, is KAGVTQTPRYLIKTRGQQVTLSCSPISGHRSVSWYQQTPGQGLQFLFEYFSETQRNKGNFPGRFSGRQFSNSRSEMNVSTLELGDSALYLCASSLEAGQAFFGQGTRLTVV.

The chain recombines TRBV20-1 with TRBJ2-3; a possible D gene is TRBD2 (7 bases). Germline assignment: CDR1 DFQATT and CDR2 SNEGSKA (reference sequence). Trimming cost V 4 bases and J 7 bases, with 21 bases left between them. CDR3 length: 15 amino acids. The CDR3 DNA follows: TGCAGTGCTACTGGGGGCGGGAGTAACGGGAATACGCAGTATTTT. Its translation: CSATGGGSNGNTQYF.

This clonotype has just a few counts. J is TRBJ1-4 and V is TRBV5-1, with D uncertain. The CDR3 runs 18 residues. V was pared by 0 bases and J by 7 bases, with 22 bases between. Per the germline V gene, CDR1 is SGHRS and CDR2 is YFSETQ. The CDR3 DNA is TGCGCCAGCAGCTTGGTCTTAGTGGATCGGGTCGGTAGTGAAAAACTGTTTTTT. Its translation is CASSLVLVDRVGSEKLFF.

In this sample, this clonotype turned up a few times. The CDR3 protein is CASRVAGGRTGELFF. The CDR3 DNA reads as TGTGCCAGCAGGGTAGCGGGAGGAAGGACCGGGGAGCTGTTTTTT. The chain links TRBV6-1 to TRBJ2-2, with 10 bases matching TRBD2. CDR3 length: 15 amino acids. Trimming removed 6 bases from V and 5 bases from J; junction bases left unmatched: 6. From germline, CDR1 is MNHNS and CDR2 SASEGT.

This clonotype was detected a few times. The chain has TRBV5-1 and TRBJ2-2; possibly TRBD2 for D (5 bases). The V end was cut by 2 bases, the J end by 2 bases, with 13 bases between. CDR1 is SGHRS, CDR2 YFSETQ, per germline. The CDR3 totals 16 residues. The CDR3 loop is CASSLETGINTGELFF. CDR3 nucleotides: TGCGCCAGCAGCTTAGAAACGGGGATAAACACCGGGGAGCTGTTTTTT.

This clonotype has only a few counts. V is TRBV29-1 and J is TRBJ2-3, with 14 bases matching TRBD2. J lost 4 bases, V lost 6 bases, and 12 bases had no gene match. Germline CDR1 reads SQVTM; CDR2 reads ANQGSEA. This CDR3 spans 17 amino acids. CDR3 DNA: TGCAGCGTCGCGACTCCGGGACTAGCGGGAGTCCCAGATACGCAGTATTTT. It encodes CSVATPGLAGVPDTQYF.

In DNA form, the CDR3 reads TGTGCCAGCAGGGAATACTACAGCTCCTACAATGAGCAGTTCTTC. The encoded protein is CASREYYSSYNEQFF. This chain connects TRBV14 to TRBJ2-1; D not resolved. With 6 bases removed from V and 0 bases from J, the gap between germline ends came to 12 bases. This CDR3 has 15 amino acids. CDR1 is SGHDN, CDR2 FVKESK, per germline.

The V call is TRBV5-1, the J call TRBJ2-7; tentatively, D is TRBD2 (5 bases). V lost 4 bases and J lost 6, with 11 bases in between. Germline V gene data show CDR1 as SGHRS and CDR2 as YFSETQ. This CDR3 has 12 residues. CDR3 residues: CASSPHEGEQYF. The DNA for the CDR3 is TGCGCCAGCAGCCCTCATGAGGGCGAGCAGTACTTC.

This clonotype has just a few counts. The V gene is TRBV7-7, the J gene TRBJ2-5, with TRBD1 as a possible D gene (5 bases). The CDR3 runs to 14 residues. Germline V gene sequence: CDR1 SSHAT, CDR2 FNYEAQ (reference sequence). Trimming left V 6 bases short and J 4 bases short, with 15 bases between. The CDR3 sequence is CASSPDPGLETQYF. The CDR3 DNA sequence: TGTGCCAGCAGTCCAGACCCAGGGCTAGAGACCCAGTACTTC.

The CDR3 protein is CASYPGGVGEKLFF. CDR3 coding DNA: TGTGCCAGCTATCCGGGGGGAGTAGGTGAAAAACTGTTTTTT. This sequence joins TRBV28 and TRBJ1-4, with D possibly matching TRBD1 (5 bases). CDR3 size: 14 residues. Trimming left V 8 bases short and J 7 bases short, with 17 bases between. Germline V gene sequence: CDR1 MDHEN, CDR2 SYDVKM.

The genes are TRBV20-1 and TRBJ2-3; tentative D call: TRBD2 (5 bases). Between the trimmed V and J ends, which lost 4 bases and 2 bases, there was a span of 10 bases. This CDR3 has 13 amino acids. Germline values: CDR1 DFQATT, CDR2 SNEGSKA (reference sequence). This CDR3 reads CSANKRPTDTQYF. In DNA form, the CDR3 reads TGCAGTGCTAACAAGCGGCCCACAGATACGCAGTATTTT.